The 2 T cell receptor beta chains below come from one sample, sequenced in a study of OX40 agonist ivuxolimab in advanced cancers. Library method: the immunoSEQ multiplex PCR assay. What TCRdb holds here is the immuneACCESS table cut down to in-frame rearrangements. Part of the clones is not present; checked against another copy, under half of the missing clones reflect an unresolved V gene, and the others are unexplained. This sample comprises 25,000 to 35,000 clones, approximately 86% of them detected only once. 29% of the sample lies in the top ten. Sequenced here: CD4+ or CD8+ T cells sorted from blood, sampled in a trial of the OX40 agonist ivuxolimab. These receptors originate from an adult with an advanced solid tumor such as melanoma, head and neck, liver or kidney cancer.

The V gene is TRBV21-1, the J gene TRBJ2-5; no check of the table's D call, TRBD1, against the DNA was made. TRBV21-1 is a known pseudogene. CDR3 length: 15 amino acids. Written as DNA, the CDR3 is TGTGCCAGCAGCAAACGCGGACAGCCCCAAGAGACCCAGTACTTC. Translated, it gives CASSKRGQPQETQYF.

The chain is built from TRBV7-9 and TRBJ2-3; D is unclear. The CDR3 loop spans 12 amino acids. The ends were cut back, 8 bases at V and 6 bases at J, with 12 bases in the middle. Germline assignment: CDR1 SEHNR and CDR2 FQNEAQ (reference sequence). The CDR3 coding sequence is TGTGCCAGCTTTGTTGCCGGGGATACGCAGTATTTT. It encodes CASFVAGDTQYF.